These 15 T cell receptor beta chains were sequenced from one sample in a study of cytomegalovirus exposure and HLA in healthy donors. Measured with immunoSEQ multiplex PCR; TCRdb has only the in-frame clones, and not every one. The sample lists 70,000 to 75,000 clones; approximately 94% were seen once. What was sequenced was PBMCs. These receptors came from a woman aged 18-29 years in good health and CMV-seronegative.

The chain has TRBV4-3 and TRBJ2-1, with 12 nucleotides matching TRBD2. Germline lookup yields CDR1 LGHNA and CDR2 YSLEER. The CDR3 has 16 residues. Losses at the gene ends were 4 bases for V and 3 bases for J; bases not matched to a gene: 4. CDR3 in DNA: TGCGCCAGCAGCCTCCGACTAGCGGGGGTCTACAATGAGCAGTTCTTC. Its translation is CASSLRLAGVYNEQFF.

In this sample, this clone turned up once. V gene TRBV6-1 combines with J gene TRBJ1-1; D not certain. The germline V gene encodes CDR1 MNHNS and CDR2 SASEGT. This CDR3 comprises 15 residues. With 3 bases removed from V and 11 bases from J, the gap between germline ends came to 22 bases. The chain's CDR3 is CASSDSRLVLSSAFF. The CDR3 region has the DNA TGTGCCAGCAGTGATTCCCGGCTAGTCTTATCCTCGGCTTTCTTT.

The V call is TRBV19, the J call TRBJ1-1; the D is unclear. Between the trimmed V and J ends, which lost 2 bases and 1 base, there was a span of 8 bases. The CDR3 is made up of 14 amino acids. Per the germline V gene, CDR1 is LNHDA and CDR2 is SQIVND (reference sequence). The CDR3 loop is CASSIRRGNTEAFF. In DNA, the CDR3 is TGTGCCAGTAGTATACGGCGGGGGAACACTGAAGCTTTCTTT.

V usage is TRBV10-3 and J usage is TRBJ2-5, with D unresolved. The CDR3 is 13 amino acids. Trimming cost V 2 bases and J 3 bases, with 7 bases left between them. Germline values: CDR1 ENHRY, CDR2 SYGVKD. CDR3 sequence (DNA): TGTGCCATCAGTGAGAGAGGAGAAGAGACCCAGTACTTC. Translated: CAISERGEETQYF.

This sequence joins TRBV6-1 and TRBJ2-5; 9 bases are shared with TRBD2. Germline CDR1 is MNHNS and CDR2 is SASEGT. The CDR3 sequence is 15 residues long. Trimming cost V 5 bases and J 5 bases; bases outside gene matches: 9. CDR3 sequence reads: CASSPAGGRGETQYF. CDR3 DNA: TGTGCCAGCAGTCCTGCGGGGGGGCGAGGTGAGACCCAGTACTTC.

The chain uses TRBV27 and TRBJ2-1, with 7 bases that match TRBD1. CDR1 and CDR2 (germline): MNHEY, SMNVEV (reference sequence). The CDR3 is made up of 11 amino acids. Germline trimming cut 10 bases from V and 6 bases from J; bases unmatched to any gene: 3. The CDR3 spells CATRQGNEQFF. The CDR3 region has the DNA TGTGCCACCCGACAGGGCAATGAGCAGTTCTTC.

The chain links TRBV19 to TRBJ2-1; 11 bases agree with TRBD2. Germline CDR1 and CDR2: LNHDA and SQIVND (reference sequence). The V and J ends lost 6 bases and 2 bases, in that order; junction bases with no gene match: 3. The CDR3 runs 15 residues. CDR3: CASSLAGGPYNEQFF. The CDR3 region has the DNA TGTGCCAGTAGCCTAGCGGGAGGTCCCTACAATGAGCAGTTCTTC.

The V and J genes are TRBV6-5 and TRBJ1-1, with D perhaps matching TRBD1 (6 bases). The CDR3 has 15 amino acids. Looked up from germline, CDR1 is MNHEY and CDR2 is SVGAGI. Trimming stripped 0 bases from V and 5 bases from J, with 13 bases between. CDR3 nucleotides: TGTGCCAGCAGTTACTCAGGGGGAAAGGGTACTGAAGCTTTCTTT. Protein: CASSYSGGKGTEAFF.

Many counts were recorded for this clone. V gene TRBV30 combines with J gene TRBJ2-7, with a weak D call TRBD2 (6 bases). Germline CDR1 reads GTSNPN; CDR2 reads SVGIG (reference sequence). This CDR3 has 14 residues. Trimming stripped 2 bases from V and 2 bases from J, with 13 bases between. CDR3 sequence: CAWSPTGGTYEQYF. The CDR3 DNA follows: TGTGCCTGGAGTCCAACTGGGGGGACCTACGAGCAGTACTTC.

The chain uses TRBV4-1 and TRBJ2-1, with 11 bases that match TRBD1. In germline, CDR1 is MGHRA, CDR2 YSYEKL. The CDR3 runs 14 residues. V was pared by 5 bases and J by 8 bases, with 5 bases of the junction left unmatched. The CDR3 DNA reads as TGCGCCAGCAGCTCTCGGACAGGGGGCGATGAGCAGTTCTTC. This sequence encodes CASSSRTGGDEQFF.

The rearrangement uses TRBV9 and TRBJ2-1, with a possible D match to TRBD2 (7 bases). The ends were cut back, 0 bases at V and 4 bases at J, with 17 bases in the middle. Germline assignment: CDR1 SGDLS and CDR2 YYNGEE. The length of the CDR3 is 17 residues. The CDR3 DNA sequence: TGTGCCAGCAGCGTAGTTGAGAGGGGGGGCCGGTACAATGAGCAGTTCTTC. Protein sequence: CASSVVERGGRYNEQFF.

V gene TRBV30 combines with J gene TRBJ1-4; no firm D call. V lost 2 bases and J lost 10, with 11 bases in between. CDR1 GTSNPN and CDR2 SVGIG come from the germline V gene (reference sequence). The length of the CDR3 is 12 residues. The DNA for the CDR3 is TGTGCCTGGAGTCCCACCGGTGGAAAACTGTTTTTT. The encoded protein is CAWSPTGGKLFF.

The chain recombines TRBV6-5 with TRBJ2-3; 7 bases line up with TRBD1. CDR3 length equals 13 residues. The V and J ends lost 9 bases and 3 bases, in that order; junction bases with no gene match: 6. In germline, CDR1 is MNHEY, CDR2 SVGAGI. CDR3 sequence (DNA): TGTGCCAGTTGTAAGGGGGCGACAGATACGCAGTATTTT. Translation: CASCKGATDTQYF.

The chain combines TRBV6-4 with TRBJ1-5; D gene ambiguous. Trimming took off 3 bases at V and 3 bases at J, with 6 bases between the two ends. Per germline, CDR1 MRHNA and CDR2 SNTAGT. The CDR3 is 13 amino acids. The CDR3 sequence: CASSEFFNQPQHF. CDR3 nucleotides: TGTGCCAGCAGTGAGTTCTTCAATCAGCCCCAGCATTTT.

The genes are TRBV11-3 and TRBJ2-5; TRBD2 aligns across 11 bases. This CDR3 has 19 residues. After removal of 5 bases from V and 0 bases from J, the junction contained 14 bases not matched to a gene. Looked up from germline, CDR1 is SGHNT and CDR2 is YENEEA. The CDR3 spells CASSRWGLAGGPYQETQYF. The CDR3 DNA follows: TGTGCCAGCAGCCGATGGGGGCTAGCGGGGGGCCCATACCAAGAGACCCAGTACTTC.